This is a list of T cell receptor beta chains from one sample in a study of early T cells in non-severe SARS-CoV-2 infection. TCRdb re-called the 5' RACE reads with MiXCR, one entry per CDR3 protein. The sample has 100,000 to 150,000 distinct CDR3 sequences, 15% seen once. The specimen sequenced was whole blood. Every receptor here comes from an adult who was a healthcare worker with PCR-confirmed SARS-CoV-2 infection or an uninfected control (not recorded which). The CDR3 runs from the conserved cysteine through the conserved F or W. D genes are given only for firm matches. Where a row states a size, it is once, few, many or the class of an expanded clone; other rows omit it.

TRBJ2-5 TRBD2 - TRBV4-1 TGCGCCAGCAGCCAAGGACTAGCGGGGGGACAAGAGACCCAGTACTTC CASSQGLAGGQETQYF
TRBJ1-4 - - TRBV4-2 TGTGCCAGCAGCCAGACCGGGTCTTCCTCGGGAGAACTGTTTTTT CASSQTGSSSGELFF
TRBJ2-3 TRBD2 - TRBV11-3 TGTGCCAGCAGCTTAGTGGCGGGGGGAAGCACAGATACGCAGTATTTT CASSLVAGGSTDTQYF
TRBJ2-1 TRBD1 few TRBV15 TGTGCCACCAGCTTGAGGGGGCGTGGCGGTGAGCAGTTCTTC CATSLRGRGGEQFF
TRBJ2-1 TRBD2 few TRBV3-1 TGTGCCAGCAGCCAAGTTCGCGGGGGGAGCTCCTACAATGAGCAGTTCTTC CASSQVRGGSSYNEQFF
TRBJ2-1 - - TRBV11-2 TGTGCCAGCAGCTTGGAGGGGGCCTGGGACAATGAGCAGTTCTTC CASSLEGAWDNEQFF
TRBJ2-2 TRBD1 - TRBV7-9 TGTGCCAGCCTTCGGGAGACAGGGGCACCGGGGGAGCTGTTTTTT CASLRETGAPGELFF
TRBJ2-5 - - TRBV7-6 TGTGCCAGCAGCTTAGTGCCAGAAGAGACCCAGTACTTC CASSLVPEETQYF
TRBJ1-1 - - TRBV6-2/TRBV6-3 TGTGCCAGCAGCACAATAGTTACTGAAGCTTTCTTT CASSTIVTEAFF
TRBJ1-1 - few TRBV3-1 TGTGCCAGCAGAAACTCCGGGGGAGCTACCACTGAAGCTTTCTTT CASRNSGGATTEAFF
TRBJ1-5 TRBD1 few TRBV2 TGTGCCAGCAGTCAGGACAGGGTAATGAGTCAGCCCCAGCATTTT CASSQDRVMSQPQHF
TRBJ2-5 - few TRBV6-2/TRBV6-3 TGTGCCAGCAGTTACTTCGGAGGCGAGACCCAGTACTTC CASSYFGGETQYF
TRBJ2-1 TRBD2 - TRBV20-1 TGCAGTGCAACCCTAGCGGGAAACAATGAGCAGTTCTTC CSATLAGNNEQFF
TRBJ1-4 - - TRBV29-1 TGCAGCGTTAGGGGCAGTGGTGGTGAAAAACTGTTTTTT CSVRGSGGEKLFF
TRBJ2-3 - many TRBV5-1 TGCGCCAGCAGCCCTGGACAGCCACCGGATACGCAGTATTTT CASSPGQPPDTQYF
TRBJ2-1 - many TRBV19 TGTGCCAGTAGTATAGACGCTAGGAAGGCTGAGCAGTTCTTC CASSIDARKAEQFF
TRBJ2-3 - many TRBV18 TGTGCCAGCTCACCAGGGTCAGATACGCAGTATTTT CASSPGSDTQYF
TRBJ1-1 - - TRBV11-2 TGTGCCAGCAGCTTCTTTGAGAACACTGAAGCTTTCTTT CASSFFENTEAFF
TRBJ2-5 TRBD2 - TRBV30 TGTGCCTGGAGGTTAGCGGAGCGGGGCCAGTACTTC CAWRLAERGQYF
TRBJ2-5 - - TRBV7-9 TGTGCCAGCAGCTTAAGACGTGGTAGAGAGACCCAGTACTTC CASSLRRGRETQYF
TRBJ1-2 - - TRBV2 TGTGCCAGCAGTGAAGAAAAAGGGGCGTTCTATGGCTACACCTTC CASSEEKGAFYGYTF
TRBJ1-3 - few TRBV4-1 TGCGCCAGCAGCCAGCTTGGAGACTCTGGAAACACCATATATTTT CASSQLGDSGNTIYF
TRBJ2-5 - - TRBV29-1 TGCAGCGTTGCTCAGGCCGAAGAGACCCAGTACTTC CSVAQAEETQYF
TRBJ1-2 TRBD1 - TRBV7-9 TGTGCCAGCAGCACCGACACAGGGGGCCAATGGGGCTACACCTTC CASSTDTGGQWGYTF
TRBJ2-2 TRBD2 - TRBV5-4 TGTGCCAGCAGCCCCGGACTAGCGGGGGGCTCGAACACCGGGGAGCTGTTTTTT CASSPGLAGGSNTGELFF
TRBJ2-2 - few TRBV12-3/TRBV12-4 TGTGCCAGCCTTAAGGGGCAGACCGGGGAGCTGTTTTTT CASLKGQTGELFF
TRBJ1-6 - few TRBV3-1 TGTGCCAGCAGCCAAGAGGGGTCCTATAATTCACCCCTCCACTTT CASSQEGSYNSPLHF
TRBJ2-3 TRBD2 few TRBV7-2 TGTGCCAGCAGCCCGTTTAGCGGGGGGGCTGTACATACGCAGTATTTT CASSPFSGGAVHTQYF
TRBJ1-2 - few TRBV12-3/TRBV12-4 TGTGCCAGCAGTTTCGGGGCGGCGCAGGAGGGAGTCTATGGCTACACCTTC CASSFGAAQEGVYGYTF
TRBJ2-7 TRBD1 - TRBV4-1 TGCGCCAGCAGCCAAGCCGGGACAGGGGGCTACGAGCAGTACTTC CASSQAGTGGYEQYF
TRBJ1-1 - - TRBV7-9 TGTGCCAGCAGCTTAGCCCGGAGGGACACTGAAGCTTTCTTT CASSLARRDTEAFF
TRBJ2-3 TRBD1 - TRBV7-3 TGTGCCAGCAGCCTCCGGGACAGCCAAGATACGCAGTATTTT CASSLRDSQDTQYF
TRBJ1-5 TRBD1 many TRBV27 TGTGCCAGCAGTTTTGACAGGGGGGGTAATCAGCCCCAGCATTTT CASSFDRGGNQPQHF
TRBJ2-3 TRBD2 many TRBV3-1 TGTGCCAGCAGCCAAGGAGCGGGGGCAGATACGCAGTATTTT CASSQGAGADTQYF
TRBJ1-1 - few TRBV5-1 TGCGCCAGCAGCTCAGGGGAGACTGCTTTCTTT CASSSGETAFF
TRBJ2-7 - - TRBV7-9 TGTGCCAGCATACCAGCCACTGGCGAGCAGTACTTC CASIPATGEQYF
TRBJ1-3 - few TRBV18 TGTGCCAGCTCACCATCGGCTTTAGCTGGAAACACCATATATTTT CASSPSALAGNTIYF
TRBJ1-3 - few TRBV3-1 TGTGCCAGCAGCCAAGACCTCAGTACTGGAAACACCATATATTTT CASSQDLSTGNTIYF
TRBJ1-1 - - TRBV4-1 TGCGCCAGCAGCCAAGATAAGGGGCTGAACACTGAAGCTTTCTTT CASSQDKGLNTEAFF
TRBJ1-1 - - TRBV7-3 TGTGCCAGCAGCCTGGCAGGGCACACTGAAGCTTTCTTT CASSLAGHTEAFF
TRBJ2-1 TRBD2 - TRBV7-2 TGTGCCAGCAGCTTGCGCGGGGGGGACCATGAGCAGTTCTTC CASSLRGGDHEQFF
TRBJ1-5 - - TRBV14 TGTGCCAGCAGCCTGGGTGCGGGGGGCCCCCAGCATTTT CASSLGAGGPQHF
TRBJ1-2 - - TRBV4-2 TGTGCCAGCAGCCAAGTACTAGATCCTATGGGCTACACCTTC CASSQVLDPMGYTF
TRBJ2-3 - - TRBV18 TGTGCCAGCTCACCGTCCGAGTGGGATACGCAGTATTTT CASSPSEWDTQYF
TRBJ2-1 TRBD2 few TRBV7-2 TGTGCCAGCAGCATAACCGGGACTAGCGGGGCGCGAGAGCAGTTCTTC CASSITGTSGAREQFF
TRBJ2-1 - - TRBV12-3/TRBV12-4 TGTGCCAGCAGTTTAGCCCATGCCGTTTACAATGAGCAGTTCTTC CASSLAHAVYNEQFF
TRBJ1-6 - few TRBV12-3/TRBV12-4 TGTGCCAGCAGCCCTGCCGGCGGTGAGGGTTCACCCCTCCACTTT CASSPAGGEGSPLHF
TRBJ2-5 - - TRBV27 TGTGCCAGCAGTTTAATACCTCCCGGTGAGGAGACCCAGTACTTC CASSLIPPGEETQYF
TRBJ1-1 TRBD1 - TRBV7-9 TGTGCCAGCAGCGATGCTGGACAGGGTTGGAATCTCGCTTTCTTT CASSDAGQGWNLAFF
TRBJ2-7 - - TRBV18 TGTGCCAGCTCACCAACTCAGGACAGCTACGAGCAGTACTTC CASSPTQDSYEQYF
TRBJ2-3 - few TRBV9 TGTGCCAGCAGCGTACGACAAGGGGGGCCATCAGATACGCAGTATTTT CASSVRQGGPSDTQYF
TRBJ2-5 - few TRBV11-2 TGTGCCAGCAGCTTAGGTTCTGGACGTGAGACCCAGTACTTC CASSLGSGRETQYF
TRBJ1-1 - few TRBV7-8 TGTGCCAGCAGCTTAGATGGGTGGGGGACTGAAGCTTTCTTT CASSLDGWGTEAFF
TRBJ1-6 TRBD1 many TRBV11-2 TGTGCCAGCAGCCCCGCCGGGACAGGAGTTTCACCCCTCCACTTT CASSPAGTGVSPLHF
TRBJ1-1 - many TRBV7-9 TGTGCCAGCAGCCCCTTAGGACGGAACACTGAAGCTTTCTTT CASSPLGRNTEAFF
TRBJ1-2 TRBD1 - TRBV29-1 TGCAGCGTAGGGACAGGGGGCAACTATGGCTACACCTTC CSVGTGGNYGYTF
TRBJ2-1 - - TRBV12-3/TRBV12-4 TGTGCCAGCAGTTTGTCGGGCGCGAATGAGCAGTTCTTC CASSLSGANEQFF